Below are 9 T cell receptor beta chains sequenced from a single sample in a study of T cell repertoires in cytomegalovirus infection. TCRdb ran MiXCR on the reads and lists one entry per CDR3 protein. The profile shows 250,000 to 300,000 distinct CDR3 sequences, 9.1% of them singletons. Input material: PBMCs. These TCRs come from a human donor in good health (CMV status not recorded). Some clones in this sample may be carry-over from other donors' samples.

The table lists this clonotype with many counts. J is TRBJ2-1 and V is TRBV11-2; 10 nucleotides align to TRBD2. This CDR3 has 15 amino acids. CDR1 SGHAT and CDR2 FQNNGV come from the germline V gene. J was trimmed by 12 bases and V by 6 bases; bases with no gene match: 14. The CDR3 DNA is TGTGCCAGCAGGGGGGTTAGCGGGAGGCCCAACTCGCAGTTCTTC. Translation gives CASRGVSGRPNSQFF.

There are many counts of this clonotype. The chain uses TRBV7-2 and TRBJ2-3, with TRBD2 identical over 13 bases. Looked up from germline, CDR1 is SGHTA and CDR2 is FQGNSA. The V gene end was trimmed by 7 bases and the J gene end by 3 bases; junction bases not matched to a gene: 16. The CDR3 is 19 amino acids. The CDR3 loop is CASIPGAPLAGGKTDTQYF. The DNA of the CDR3 is TGTGCCAGCATCCCAGGGGCGCCACTAGCGGGAGGGAAGACAGATACGCAGTATTTT. Variable domain in full (rest from reference TRBV7-2 and TRBJ2-3): GAGVSQSPSNKVTEKGKDVELRCDPISGHTALYWYRQSLGQGLEFLIYFQGNSAPDKSGLPSDRFSAERTGGSVSTLTIQRTQQEDSAVYLCASIPGAPLAGGKTDTQYFGPGTRLTVL.

This clonotype has a handful of counts. The chain uses TRBV7-9 and TRBJ2-3; TRBD2 matches at 7 bases. The CDR3 contains 15 residues. The J segment lost 4 bases and the V segment lost 5 bases, leaving 9 bases of the junction unmatched. Germline V gene data show CDR1 as SEHNR and CDR2 as FQNEAQ (reference sequence). The CDR3 DNA follows: TGTGCCAGCAGCCCTACTAGCGTGAGGGCAGATACGCAGTATTTT. This sequence encodes CASSPTSVRADTQYF.

The rearrangement uses TRBV6-1 and TRBJ1-2; D uncertain. The germline V and J ends were trimmed by 4 bases and 4 bases, with 10 bases remaining between them. Germline CDR1 MNHNS, CDR2 SASEGT. This CDR3 has 13 residues. CDR3 DNA sequence: TGTGCCAGCAGTGGGGAGTGGATCTATGGCTACACCTTC. Protein product: CASSGEWIYGYTF.

This clonotype was seen repeatedly, ten times or more. The gene calls are TRBV12-3 or TRBV12-4 and TRBJ1-5; TRBD1 aligns across 7 bases. With V trimmed by 5 bases and J by 4 bases, 8 bases remained unmatched. The CDR3 loop spans 15 amino acids. The CDR3 bases are TGTGCCAGCAGTAAGAACACAGGGGATAATCAGCCCCAGCATTTT. Translation gives CASSKNTGDNQPQHF.

The chain joins TRBV6-1 to TRBJ2-3; 9 bases map to TRBD2. The length of the CDR3 is 20 residues. Germline assignment: CDR1 MNHNS and CDR2 SASEGT. The J segment lost 0 bases and the V segment lost 5 bases, leaving 18 bases of the junction unmatched. This chain's CDR3 is CASSYPMTSGAHSSTDTQYF. The CDR3 DNA reads TGTGCCAGCAGTTACCCTATGACTAGCGGAGCTCACTCTAGCACAGATACGCAGTATTTT.

This clonotype was seen only a few times. The rearrangement uses TRBV20-1 and TRBJ2-5, with a tentative D call TRBD2 (5 bases). The ends were cut back, 6 bases at V and 3 bases at J, with 11 bases in the middle. Germline V gives CDR1 DFQATT, CDR2 SNEGSKA (reference sequence). The CDR3 spans 12 residues. CDR3 nucleotides: TGCAGTGCCGAACTAGAGAAAGAGACCCAGTACTTC. It specifies CSAELEKETQYF.

This clonotype has a handful of counts. The V and J genes are TRBV10-3 and TRBJ2-7; 7 bases fit TRBD1. V was pared by 6 bases and J by 6 bases, with 8 bases of the junction left unmatched. CDR3 length: 13 amino acids. CDR1 is ENHRY and CDR2 is SYGVKD in the germline V gene. The DNA for the CDR3 is TGTGCCATCAGATTGACAGGGTCCGGCGAGCAGTACTTC. Protein product: CAIRLTGSGEQYF.

DNA of the CDR3: TGTGCCAGCAGTCGGACTAGCGGGGGGGTTTCCAATGAGCAGTTCTTC. Amino acids: CASSRTSGGVSNEQFF. The chain employs TRBV27 and TRBJ2-1; the match to TRBD2 covers 15 bases. The junction had 5 bases not matched to a gene; V was cut back by 5 bases and J by 6 bases. The germline CDR1 and CDR2 sequences are MNHEY and SMNVEV (reference sequence). The CDR3 extends over 16 amino acids.